The rows below give T cell receptor beta chains drawn from one sample of a study of blood T cell repertoires in COVID-19. The table came from immunoSEQ multiplex PCR; TCRdb's copy has only in-frame clones and leaves some out. This table has tens of thousands of clones, approximately 79% appearing once. Sequencing was carried out using peripheral blood. The receptors originated from a woman of 80 years or more with acute or convalescent COVID-19. The CDR3 runs from the conserved cysteine through the conserved F or W. D genes are given only for firm matches. Only some rows state a clone size, as once, few, many or a class for expanded clones.

-	TRBV6-1	-	TRBJ2-1	CASSEQGFSYNEQFF	TGTGCCAGCAGTGAACAGGGTTTCTCCTACAATGAGCAGTTCTTC
-	TRBV5-1	-	TRBJ2-6	CASSLGSSGANVLTF	TGCGCCAGCAGCTTGGGGAGCTCTGGGGCCAACGTCCTGACTTTC
TRBD1	TRBV5-6	-	TRBJ1-2	CASSDPGTVYGYTF	TGTGCCAGCAGCGATCCTGGGACAGTCTATGGCTACACCTTC
-	TRBV7-8	medium-sized	TRBJ1-1	CASSSIRTASTEAFF	TGTGCCAGCAGCTCCATAAGGACAGCGAGCACTGAAGCTTTCTTT
-	TRBV5-5	-	TRBJ1-5	CASSPSWQNQPQHF	TGTGCCAGCAGCCCATCATGGCAGAATCAGCCCCAGCATTTT
-	TRBV24-1	-	TRBJ1-1	CATRLGPNTEAFF	TGTGCCACCCGCCTGGGGCCGAACACTGAAGCTTTCTTT
TRBD1	TRBV2	once	TRBJ1-1	CASSRTGSTEAFF	TGTGCCAGCAGCAGGACAGGGAGCACTGAAGCTTTCTTT
TRBD1	TRBV7-9	-	TRBJ2-2	CASRPPGQGNTGELFF	TGTGCCAGCAGACCTCCGGGACAGGGAAACACCGGGGAGCTGTTTTTT
-	TRBV3-1/TRBV3-2	-	TRBJ2-7	CASSPIPHNEQYF	TGTGCCAGCAGCCCGATTCCACACAACGAGCAGTACTTC
TRBD2	TRBV4-3	-	TRBJ2-4	CASSQDVGAGLAKNIQYF	TGCGCCAGCAGCCAAGATGTCGGAGCGGGACTAGCCAAAAACATTCAGTACTTC
TRBD2	TRBV5-1	-	TRBJ2-1	CASSLASGTKNEQFF	TGCGCCAGCAGCTTGGCTAGCGGGACAAAGAATGAGCAGTTCTTC
-	TRBV28	once	TRBJ2-1	CASSLPSGNEQFF	TGTGCCAGCAGCCTTCCCTCAGGGAATGAGCAGTTCTTC
-	TRBV7-9	-	TRBJ2-7	CASSLSGYEQYF	TGTGCCAGCAGCTTATCAGGATACGAGCAGTACTTC
-	TRBV11-2	-	TRBJ2-1	CASSPTMGQFYNEQFF	TGTGCCAGCAGTCCCACCATGGGGCAGTTTTACAATGAGCAGTTCTTC
-	TRBV2	few	TRBJ1-1	CASSRANTEAFF	TGTGCCAGCAGTAGAGCGAACACTGAAGCTTTCTTT
-	TRBV6-2/TRBV6-3	-	TRBJ1-1	CASSSLRVRGNTEAFF	TGTGCCAGCAGTTCCCTCCGGGTCCGAGGGAACACTGAAGCTTTCTTT
-	TRBV2	-	TRBJ2-1	CASSVEFYEQFF	TGTGCCAGCAGCGTCGAGTTCTATGAGCAGTTCTTC
-	TRBV2	-	TRBJ1-2	CASSDRGYYGYTF	TGTGCCAGCAGTGATAGGGGCTACTATGGCTACACCTTC
TRBD1	TRBV29-1	-	TRBJ2-7	CSVVRTGGSYEQYF	TGCAGCGTTGTAAGGACAGGGGGCTCCTACGAGCAGTACTTC
-	TRBV21-1	few	TRBJ2-7	CASSKPGRSSSYEQYF	TGTGCCAGCAGCAAACCCGGCAGGTCTTCCTCCTACGAGCAGTACTTC
-	TRBV30	-	TRBJ1-6	CAWSAGNSPLHF	TGTGCCTGGTCAGCCGGGAATTCACCCCTCCACTTT
-	TRBV18	-	TRBJ2-1	CASSLLLSSYNEQFF	TGTGCCAGCTCACTTTTACTAAGCTCCTACAATGAGCAGTTCTTC
-	TRBV11-2	-	TRBJ1-1	CASSLQRTEAFF	TGTGCCAGCAGCTTACAACGGACTGAAGCTTTCTTT
-	TRBV6-6	few	TRBJ1-6	CASSPPSSRRDSPLHF	TGTGCCAGCAGCCCACCTTCCTCTCGGAGGGATTCACCCCTCCACTTT
TRBD1	TRBV11-1	few	TRBJ1-1	CASSPGQGAFF	TGTGCCAGCAGCCCGGGACAGGGGGCTTTCTTT
-	TRBV11-2	-	TRBJ1-1	CASSLVLGTEAFF	TGTGCCAGCAGCTTAGTCCTAGGCACTGAAGCTTTCTTT
TRBD1	TRBV5-4	once	TRBJ1-4	CASSPGTGTEKLFF	TGTGCCAGCAGCCCAGGGACAGGGACTGAAAAACTGTTTTTT
TRBD1	TRBV5-4	-	TRBJ1-1	CASSSPGQGNTEAFF	TGTGCCAGCAGCTCACCGGGACAGGGTAACACTGAAGCTTTCTTT
-	TRBV6-1	-	TRBJ1-5	CASSEKRANQPQHF	TGTGCCAGCAGTGAAAAGAGAGCCAATCAGCCCCAGCATTTT
TRBD2	TRBV12-5	-	TRBJ2-2	CASGLSPGTSSSLNTGELFF	TGTGCTAGTGGTTTGTCCCCCGGGACTAGTTCTTCACTGAACACCGGGGAGCTGTTTTTT
TRBD2	TRBV2	once	TRBJ2-7	CASSTAGDIGEQYF	TGTGCCAGCAGTACAGCGGGAGATATAGGCGAGCAGTACTTC
-	TRBV15	-	TRBJ1-4	CATSSTGSTEKLFF	TGTGCCACCAGCAGCACAGGGTCTACTGAAAAACTGTTTTTT
TRBD1	TRBV30	-	TRBJ1-2	CAWIPTGNYGYTF	TGTGCCTGGATCCCGACAGGGAACTATGGCTACACCTTC
-	TRBV21-1	-	TRBJ1-5	CASSSQRTGSQPQHF	TGTGCCAGCAGCTCCCAGAGAACAGGGAGTCAGCCCCAGCATTTT
TRBD1	TRBV29-1	few	TRBJ2-4	CSVDGVDRGAKNIQYF	TGCAGCGTTGATGGGGTGGACAGGGGAGCCAAAAACATTCAGTACTTC
-	TRBV6-5	-	TRBJ2-3	CASKTREDTQYF	TGTGCCAGCAAAACTCGGGAAGATACGCAGTATTTT
-	TRBV19	-	TRBJ2-7	CASRAGALSTYEQYF	TGTGCCAGTAGGGCAGGGGCGCTCTCCACCTACGAGCAGTACTTC
-	TRBV2	-	TRBJ1-2	CASRVPGGGYTF	TGTGCCAGCAGGGTCCCCGGGGGTGGCTACACCTTC
-	TRBV23-1	-	TRBJ1-6	CASSHTPYVSNSPLHF	TGCGCCAGCAGTCATACACCATACGTCTCAAATTCACCCCTCCACTTT
TRBD2	TRBV9	-	TRBJ2-5	CASSPHVGLAGEETQYF	TGTGCCAGCAGCCCCCACGTTGGACTAGCGGGGGAAGAGACCCAGTACTTC
-	TRBV21-1	-	TRBJ1-3	CASSKGADNSGNTIYF	TGTGCCAGCAGCAAAGGGGCAGATAACTCTGGAAACACCATATATTTT
-	TRBV19	-	TRBJ2-5	CASSTGAPLPQYF	TGTGCCAGTAGTACGGGAGCCCCTTTACCCCAGTACTTC
TRBD1	TRBV14	-	TRBJ1-2	CASSQDLRRQGGYTF	TGTGCCAGCAGCCAAGATCTTCGCAGACAGGGTGGCTACACCTTC
TRBD1	TRBV19	-	TRBJ1-2	CASSMGGQELRIGYTF	TGTGCCAGTAGTATGGGCGGACAGGAGCTCCGGATTGGCTACACCTTC
-	TRBV2	-	TRBJ1-4	CASSGQYGKLFF	TGTGCCAGCAGCGGACAGTACGGAAAACTGTTTTTT
-	TRBV12-5	-	TRBJ1-1	CASGLVRGFRDTEAFF	TGTGCTAGTGGTTTGGTACGGGGGTTTCGCGACACTGAAGCTTTCTTT
TRBD1	TRBV30	few	TRBJ2-7	CAWKQGYNGYEQYF	TGTGCCTGGAAACAGGGGTATAACGGGTACGAGCAGTACTTC
-	TRBV25-1	-	TRBJ1-2	CASSALTPTGTNYGYTF	TGTGCCAGCAGTGCTCTCACCCCAACGGGGACTAACTATGGCTACACCTTC
-	TRBV30	-	TRBJ2-4	CAWSVQDTRTWSQYF	TGTGCCTGGAGTGTACAGGACACCCGAACATGGAGTCAGTACTTC
-	TRBV4-2	-	TRBJ1-5	CASSQDPQGAGQPQHF	TGTGCCAGCAGCCAAGATCCACAGGGAGCGGGACAGCCCCAGCATTTT
TRBD1	TRBV11-2	-	TRBJ1-4	CASSVTGGGEKLFF	TGTGCCAGCAGCGTCACAGGGGGCGGTGAAAAACTGTTTTTT
-	TRBV6-2/TRBV6-3	-	TRBJ1-6	CASSSASSPLHF	TGTGCCAGCAGTTCCGCCAGTTCACCCCTCCACTTT
TRBD1	TRBV19	-	TRBJ1-2	CASSFRQGPNGYTF	TGTGCCAGTAGTTTCAGACAGGGCCCTAATGGCTACACCTTC
-	TRBV10-3	-	TRBJ1-1	CAISEGDLWNTEAFF	TGTGCCATCAGTGAGGGGGACTTATGGAACACTGAAGCTTTCTTT
TRBD1	TRBV5-1	-	TRBJ1-3	CASSLLSPGQGGGTIYF	TGCGCCAGCAGCTTACTATCGCCGGGACAGGGGGGAGGCACCATATATTTT